This record concerns one T cell receptor beta chain sequence. Its target is not known. The germline gene is not matched at one end of the junction; a read error may be the cause. This specimen comes from a study of Ad26.COV2.S vaccination and SARS-CoV-2 variants. Study results and caveats: Across vaccine and placebo recipients, the breadth of non-spike TCRs was similar. Substantial breadth was reported for post-vaccination spike-specific CD8+ and CD4+ T cells.

CDR3 length equals 13 residues. TCRdb keeps only in-frame clones here, not all; method: immunoSEQ multiplex PCR. The table has 85,000 to 120,000 clones, around 80% seen once; the top ten hold 15% to 20%. Material: peripheral blood, obtained after recovery from COVID-19. This receptor was taken from a human donor who had recovered from COVID-19. The chain couples TRBV12-3 or TRBV12-4 to TRBJ2-5; TRBD2 might be the D (5 bases). The CDR3 DNA reads as TGTGCCAGCAGTTTTGGAGGTCAAGAGACCCGGTACTTC. It encodes CASSFGGQETRYF.